Given below is one TCR beta chain in context. This entry belongs to a study of blood T cell repertoires in COVID-19. On the study more broadly: The study drew acute and convalescent COVID-19 samples from the United States, Italy and Spain.

Here immunoSEQ multiplex PCR was the method, and the copy in TCRdb shows in-frame clones only, minus some. The sample records 200,000 or so clones, about 85% being singletons. After removal of 2 bases from V and 5 bases from J, the junction contained 5 bases not matched to a gene. CDR1 and CDR2 from the germline V gene are LGHDT and YNNKEL (reference sequence). The CDR3 is 14 residues long. Participants came from about 24 US areas, aged about 18 to 100 years. Participants reported their clinical history, and cohort assignment relied on those reports. The recovered donors of Cohort 3 showed two negative PCRs, clearance, or symptom resolution.

The sequencing sample was made of PBMCs or T cells enriched from blood (not recorded which). This TCR was sampled from a woman aged 25-40 years who had recovered from COVID-19. The rearrangement joins TRBV3-1 (or the pseudogene TRBV3-2) to TRBJ2-7; 8 positions match TRBD1. The chain's CDR3 is CASSQTRTGNEQYF. CDR3 DNA sequence: TGTGCCAGCAGCCAAACTCGGACAGGGAACGAGCAGTACTTC.